These T cell receptor beta chains were read from a single sample in a study of T cell repertoires in cytomegalovirus infection. TCRdb re-analysed the reads in MiXCR, keeping a single row per CDR3 protein. The sample has hundreds of thousands of distinct CDR3 sequences; roughly 36% are singletons. Antigen specificity for these receptors is unknown. Sequencing was performed on cultured PBMCs, taken from culture after CMV antigen stimulation. These receptors all come from a human donor in good health (CMV status not recorded). Some clones in this sample may be carry-over from other donors' samples. CDR3s include the opening cysteine and the closing phenylalanine or tryptophan. Each record gives: V gene, J gene, CDR3 protein.

TRBV6-1	TRBJ1-5	CASLQGAGDQPQHF
TRBV7-9	TRBJ1-1	CASSLDAGRGNTEAFF
TRBV7-9	TRBJ2-2	CASSISRLAGPGELFF
TRBV7-6	TRBJ1-4	CASSHTPGAVEEKLFF
TRBV5-1	TRBJ2-7	CASRGAGGLEYEQYF
TRBV12-3/TRBV12-4	TRBJ1-1	CASSSDSGEAFF
TRBV28	TRBJ2-7	CASSIPGSGPQQYF
TRBV11-2	TRBJ2-5	CASSRQRASGSYQETQYF
TRBV7-6	TRBJ2-7	CASSPPGGNEQYF
TRBV7-2	TRBJ2-1	CASSLGASGGAYNEQFF
TRBV5-1	TRBJ1-1	CASSRVLRDTEAFF
TRBV12-3/TRBV12-4	TRBJ2-7	CASRQGAGEQYF
TRBV12-3/TRBV12-4	TRBJ2-5	CASSPRETETQYF
TRBV6-5	TRBJ2-1	CASSYSFRGDEQFF
TRBV20-1	TRBJ2-1	CSAPAGGDNEQFF
TRBV19	TRBJ2-3	CASTPRGVQDTQYF
TRBV20-1	TRBJ2-2	CSIPRLARNTGELFF